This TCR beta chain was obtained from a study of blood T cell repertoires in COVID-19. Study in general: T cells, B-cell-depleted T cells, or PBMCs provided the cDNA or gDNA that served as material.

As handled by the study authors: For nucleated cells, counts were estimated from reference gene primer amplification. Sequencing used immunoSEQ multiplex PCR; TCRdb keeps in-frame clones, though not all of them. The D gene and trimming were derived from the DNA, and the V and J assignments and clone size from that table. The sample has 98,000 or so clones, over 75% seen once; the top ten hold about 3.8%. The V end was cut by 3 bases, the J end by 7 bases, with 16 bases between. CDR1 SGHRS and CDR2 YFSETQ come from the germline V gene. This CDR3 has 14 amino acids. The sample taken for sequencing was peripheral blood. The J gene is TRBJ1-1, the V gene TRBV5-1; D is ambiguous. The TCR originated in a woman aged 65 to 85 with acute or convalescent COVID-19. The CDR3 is CASSSLGIKIEAFF. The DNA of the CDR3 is TGCGCCAGCAGCTCTCTCGGGATCAAAATTGAAGCTTTCTTT.